The next 28 T cell receptor beta chains were all read from a single sample in a study of shared clonotypes between healthy human individuals. This table comes from immunoSEQ multiplex PCR, and its TCRdb copy is limited to in-frame clones, with some not included. The data hold under 850,000 clones, with roughly 72% observed a single time. Sequenced sample: memory CD4+ T cells sorted from blood. Regarding subset: CD45RA-negative fraction. These receptors all stem from a woman in her twenties or thirties in good health.

In this sample, this clone turned up once. The genes are TRBV6-1 and TRBJ1-5; 8 bases are a match to TRBD1. Germline CDR1 and CDR2: MNHNS and SASEGT. CDR3 length equals 14 residues. Trimming at V came to 4 bases and at J to 4 bases, leaving 3 bases not matched to a gene. This CDR3 reads CASSGGQANQPQHF. As DNA, the CDR3 is TGTGCCAGCAGTGGGGGACAGGCAAATCAGCCCCAGCATTTT.

The CDR3 nucleotides read TGTGCCAGCAGCTTCGGACGGGCGTCTGGGGCCAACGTCCTGACTTTC. It codes for CASSFGRASGANVLTF. The chain couples TRBV7-2 to TRBJ2-6; no reliable D call. CDR3 length: 16 amino acids. Between the trimmed V and J ends, which lost 3 bases and 1 base, there was a span of 10 bases. Germline lookup yields CDR1 SGHTA and CDR2 FQGNSA. Looking up the rest from reference TRBV7-2 and TRBJ2-6 gives the full variable domain: GAGVSQSPSNKVTEKGKDVELRCDPISGHTALYWYRQSLGQGLEFLIYFQGNSAPDKSGLPSDRFSAERTGGSVSTLTIQRTQQEDSAVYLCASSFGRASGANVLTFGAGSRLTVL.

The chain has TRBV19 and TRBJ2-1; TRBD1 matches 7 bases. CDR3 size: 15 residues. CDR1 LNHDA and CDR2 SQIVND come from the germline V gene (reference sequence). Trimming at V came to 2 bases and at J to 7 bases, leaving 8 bases not matched to a gene. The CDR3 reads CASSIIETGKNEQFF. The CDR3 bases are TGTGCCAGTAGTATAATCGAGACAGGGAAGAATGAGCAGTTCTTC. The full variable domain, in which reference TRBV19 and TRBJ2-1 provide the parts outside the CDR3, is DGGITQSPKYLFRKEGQNVTLSCEQNLNHDAMYWYRQDPGQGLRLIYYSQIVNDFQKGDIAEGYSVSREKKESFPLTVTSAQKNPTAFYLCASSIIETGKNEQFFGPGTRLTVL.

This chain joins TRBV6-6 and TRBJ1-5; D gene uncertain. V lost 6 bases and J lost 3, with 12 bases in between. The CDR3 is made up of 14 amino acids. In germline, CDR1 is MNHNY, CDR2 SVGAGI (reference sequence). CDR3 in DNA: TGTGCCAGCAGGACCGGGAACAACAATCAGCCCCAGCATTTT. It codes for CASRTGNNNQPQHF.

This chain uses TRBV2 with TRBJ1-2; D not certain. Trimming took off 6 bases at V and 8 bases at J, with 19 bases between the two ends. The CDR3 length is 14 residues. Germline values: CDR1 SNHLY, CDR2 FYNNEI. The CDR3 coding sequence is TGTGCCAGCAGGCTCTCCGAGGGCTCCGGGGGCTACACCTTC. Translating it yields CASRLSEGSGGYTF.

CDR3 coding DNA: TGTGCCAGCCGCACACGGCACCAATCCTACGAGCAGTACTTC. As protein: CASRTRHQSYEQYF. V usage is TRBV27 and J usage is TRBJ2-5; D is unclear. The J call may be wrong; the DNA end is better matched by TRBJ2-7. CDR3 length equals 14 residues. CDR1 and CDR2 (germline): MNHEY, SMNVEV (reference sequence).

This chain joins TRBV7-2 and TRBJ2-3, with 9 bases that match TRBD2. From germline, CDR1 is SGHTA and CDR2 FQGNSA. Trimming cost V 6 bases and J 1 base; bases outside gene matches: 11. This CDR3 is built from 17 residues. CDR3 nucleotide sequence: TGTGCCAGCAGGCAAGCGGGAGGAGGGCATGGCACAGATACGCAGTATTTT. This sequence encodes CASRQAGGGHGTDTQYF.

This clone was seen more than once but under ten times. The chain employs TRBV19 and TRBJ1-1, with TRBD1 matching over 7 bases. Trimming at V came to 6 bases and at J to 1 base, leaving 5 bases not matched to a gene. This CDR3 has 14 residues. The germline V gene encodes CDR1 LNHDA and CDR2 SQIVND (reference sequence). The CDR3 nucleotides are TGTGCCAGTAGGGGGACAGACGCGAACACTGAAGCTTTCTTT. It is translated as CASRGTDANTEAFF. The full variable domain, rest sourced from reference TRBV19 and TRBJ1-1, is DGGITQSPKYLFRKEGQNVTLSCEQNLNHDAMYWYRQDPGQGLRLIYYSQIVNDFQKGDIAEGYSVSREKKESFPLTVTSAQKNPTAFYLCASRGTDANTEAFFGQGTRLTVV.

This clone was detected a few times. The chain joins TRBV5-1 to TRBJ2-3, with a weak D call TRBD2 (5 bases). Trimming took off 6 bases at V and 4 bases at J, with 18 bases between the two ends. The V gene's germline CDR1 is SGHRS and CDR2 YFSETQ. This CDR3 spans 15 amino acids. The DNA for the CDR3 is TGCGCCAGCAACCCCCGAGGAGGTAAAGCAGATACGCAGTATTTT. Translated: CASNPRGGKADTQYF.

This clone was observed a single time. This sequence joins TRBV1 and TRBJ2-7; the table calls TRBD2, which could not be checked here. TRBV1 is assigned pseudogene status. The CDR3 contains 18 residues. The CDR3 DNA is TGCACCAGCAGCCAACCGCGATGGACTAGCGATCTGCCCTACGAGCAGTACTTC. Protein product: CTSSQPRWTSDLPYEQYF.

This clone was counted only a few times. The V gene is TRBV27, the J gene TRBJ2-3, with D perhaps matching TRBD1 (6 bases). This CDR3 spans 14 amino acids. V lost 10 bases, J lost 1 base, and 15 bases lay in between. Germline values: CDR1 MNHEY, CDR2 SMNVEV (reference sequence). The CDR3 nucleotides are TGTGCCACCCGCCCAGGGGATCGCACAGATACGCAGTATTTT. Residues: CATRPGDRTDTQYF.

The table lists this clone with a few counts. The genes are TRBV28 and TRBJ1-3, with 7 bases matching TRBD1. CDR3 size: 16 residues. Germline CDR1 MDHEN, CDR2 SYDVKM. V trimming: 6 bases; J trimming: 4 bases; junction bases outside the gene matches: 12. The CDR3 loop reads CASSLRQGPVGNTIYF. In DNA form, the CDR3 reads TGTGCCAGCAGCCTCCGACAGGGACCGGTCGGAAACACCATATATTTT.

Many counts were recorded for this clone. Other DNA sequences of this sample code for an identical CDR3. The chain couples TRBV5-1 to TRBJ1-4, with 7 positions matching TRBD1. V gave up 4 bases and J gave up 8 bases; unmatched junction bases: 2. The CDR3 has 12 residues. The germline V gene encodes CDR1 SGHRS and CDR2 YFSETQ. The CDR3 loop is CASSETGEKLFF. The CDR3 coding sequence is TGCGCCAGCAGCGAGACAGGGGAAAAACTGTTTTTT.

This clone was seen a few times. The gene calls are TRBV6-5 and TRBJ1-5, with D hard to call. The CDR3 consists of 15 residues. The germline V gene has CDR1 MNHEY and CDR2 SVGAGI. Between the trimmed V and J ends, which lost 4 bases and 0 bases, there was a span of 10 bases. The CDR3 protein is CASSSLAYSNQPQHF. The CDR3 DNA is TGTGCCAGCAGTTCTTTGGCATATAGCAATCAGCCCCAGCATTTT.

This chain uses TRBV19 with TRBJ1-1; 11 bases fit TRBD1. The CDR3 runs to 17 residues. In germline, CDR1 is LNHDA, CDR2 SQIVND (reference sequence). The trim removed 1 base at V and 4 bases at J, leaving 8 bases unmatched. The CDR3 nucleotides read TGTGCCAGTAGTATAGCCCGGGACAGGGGGACGGGCACTGAAGCTTTCTTT. Its translation is CASSIARDRGTGTEAFF.

The gene calls are TRBV5-4 and TRBJ2-7; D is ambiguous. Trimming removed 0 bases from V and 9 bases from J, with 10 bases in between. Germline V gene sequence: CDR1 SGHNT, CDR2 YYREEE (reference sequence). The CDR3 is 12 residues long. In DNA form, the CDR3 reads TGTGCCAGCAGCTTGGATGGAAATCGGCAGTACTTC. Translation: CASSLDGNRQYF.

This chain uses TRBV7-9 with TRBJ1-4; 10 positions agree with TRBD1. This CDR3 is 16 amino acids long. Germline V gives CDR1 SEHNR, CDR2 FQNEAQ (reference sequence). Unmatched junction bases numbered 9, after V lost 5 bases and J lost 6 bases. CDR3 sequence: CASSPWGGQGYEKLFF. Written as DNA, the CDR3 is TGTGCCAGCAGCCCTTGGGGGGGACAGGGGTATGAAAAACTGTTTTTT.

This clone was seen repeatedly, ten times or more. This sequence joins TRBV18 and TRBJ2-1, with no clear D. The ends were cut back, 0 bases at V and 8 bases at J, with 17 bases in the middle. From germline, CDR1 is KGHSH and CDR2 LQKENI. The CDR3 runs 16 residues. The CDR3 is CASSPPSSTDTHEQFF. CDR3 sequence (DNA): TGTGCCAGCTCACCACCCTCGTCGACGGATACCCATGAGCAGTTCTTC.

The rearrangement links TRBV4-1 to TRBJ2-1; the D gene could be TRBD1 or TRBD2 (5 bases each). V lost 4 bases and J 0 bases, leaving 10 bases between the germline ends. Per the germline V gene, CDR1 is MGHRA and CDR2 is YSYEKL. This CDR3 contains 15 residues. Here the CDR3 reads CASSRDASSYNEQFF. CDR3 nucleotides: TGCGCCAGCAGCCGGGACGCAAGCTCCTACAATGAGCAGTTCTTC.

The CDR3 DNA sequence: TGTGCCAGTAGCGTCAAGGCCGACTCTTCTGAGCAGTTCTTC. Amino acids: CASSVKADSSEQFF. V is TRBV19 and J is TRBJ2-1; no firm D call. Germline assignment: CDR1 LNHDA and CDR2 SQIVND (reference sequence). Trimming removed 6 bases at V and 9 bases at J, with 18 bases between. The CDR3 has 14 amino acids.

The CDR3 nucleotides read TGTGCCAGCATGCGGGGAGTGTCCACAGATACGCAGTATTTT. This translates into CASMRGVSTDTQYF. The V gene is TRBV6-5, the J gene TRBJ2-3; tentative D call: TRBD2 (6 bases). Looked up from germline, CDR1 is MNHEY and CDR2 is SVGAGI. This CDR3 is built from 14 residues. The V end lost 7 bases, the J end lost 2 bases, and 13 bases lay between the germline ends.

The chain joins TRBV27 to TRBJ2-5, with 7 nucleotides matching TRBD2. The germline V gene has CDR1 MNHEY and CDR2 SMNVEV (reference sequence). V shed 7 bases, J shed 2 bases, and the junction held 19 bases outside the gene matches. The CDR3 loop spans 18 amino acids. CDR3 nucleotides: TGTGCCAGCACCTTACCCTTTGGGGGAGGGCCGAGGCAAGAGACCCAGTACTTC. Encoded protein: CASTLPFGGGPRQETQYF.

The chain is built from TRBV7-2 and TRBJ2-1; D gene uncertain. Trimming took 0 bases from V and 4 from J, leaving 10 bases between them. This CDR3 spans 15 amino acids. Germline values: CDR1 SGHTA, CDR2 FQGNSA. CDR3 coding DNA: TGTGCCAGCAGCTTAGCGGGTTCGGCGTACAATGAGCAGTTCTTC. Translated, it gives CASSLAGSAYNEQFF.

The chain carries TRBV28 and TRBJ1-2, with 7 bases aligning to TRBD1. Germline V gene lookup returns CDR1 MDHEN and CDR2 SYDVKM. This CDR3 region has 15 residues. With V trimmed by 6 bases and J by 3 bases, 10 bases remained unmatched. The CDR3 DNA sequence: TGTGCCAGCAGAGGTACCGGGACAGAGCACTATGGCTACACCTTC. Residues: CASRGTGTEHYGYTF.

This clone appeared a few times. The chain has TRBV18 and TRBJ1-1; no clear D gene. Trimming stripped 5 bases from V and 0 bases from J, with 16 bases between. Germline lookup yields CDR1 KGHSH and CDR2 LQKENI. The CDR3 sequence is 16 residues long. DNA of the CDR3: TGTGCCAGCTCAGCATCTAAGTCCCGAATGAACACTGAAGCTTTCTTT. It codes for CASSASKSRMNTEAFF.

The chain combines TRBV7-2 with TRBJ2-1; 11 nucleotides match TRBD2. Germline CDR1 SGHTA, CDR2 FQGNSA. The CDR3 loop spans 16 amino acids. V trimming: 6 bases; J trimming: 7 bases; junction bases outside the gene matches: 11. The CDR3 reads CASSQDTLAGVNEQFF. The CDR3 coding sequence is TGTGCCAGCAGTCAAGACACACTAGCGGGGGTTAATGAGCAGTTCTTC.

The J gene is TRBJ1-1, the V gene TRBV5-6, with 9 bases aligning to TRBD1. Germline V lookup: CDR1 SGHDT, CDR2 YYEEEE. The V gene end was trimmed by 4 bases and the J gene end by 4 bases; junction bases not matched to a gene: 8. The CDR3 loop spans 15 amino acids. Here the CDR3 DNA reads TGTGCCAGCAGCCTCATCTCGACAGGGGGCACTGAAGCTTTCTTT. It encodes CASSLISTGGTEAFF.

The chain carries TRBV28 and TRBJ2-7, with D uncertain. Germline V gives CDR1 MDHEN, CDR2 SYDVKM. The CDR3 loop spans 13 amino acids. V dropped 6 bases and J dropped 2 bases, with 11 bases sitting between them. In DNA, the CDR3 is TGTGCCAGCAGGGTTACGGGTCCCTACGAGCAGTACTTC. Translation: CASRVTGPYEQYF.